The rows below give T cell receptor beta chains drawn from one sample of a study of T cell changes during pregnancy in multiple sclerosis. TCRdb's copy holds only in-frame clones and misses some; the assay was immunoSEQ multiplex PCR. The repertoire consists of about 60,000 clones, with less than 95% occurring once and the leading ten covering about 6.4%. This sample comprised peripheral blood, obtained in the third trimester of pregnancy. Every receptor here comes from a female donor in good health, enrolled as a control in a pregnancy study. CDR3s include the opening cysteine and the closing phenylalanine or tryptophan. The D gene is left open where the match is weak. Clone size appears in some rows only: once, few, many, or a class for an expanded clone.

>-|TRBV27|TRBJ2-3|TRBD1
CASSSGQGVDTQYF
TGTGCCAGCAGTTCAGGACAGGGGGTGGATACGCAGTATTTT
>-|TRBV19|TRBJ1-3|TRBD1
CASSSRQGAVGNTIYF
TGTGCCAGTAGTAGTCGACAGGGGGCGGTTGGAAACACCATATATTTT
>-|TRBV10-3|TRBJ2-7|-
CAIRRSGDPSYEQYF
TGTGCCATCAGAAGATCAGGGGACCCGTCCTACGAGCAGTACTTC
>-|TRBV6-5|TRBJ2-7|TRBD2
CASSFRLAGGSYEQYF
TGTGCCAGCAGTTTTCGACTAGCGGGGGGCTCCTACGAGCAGTACTTC
>-|TRBV18|TRBJ1-2|-
CASSREASKGYGYTF
TGTGCCAGCTCACGTGAGGCCTCAAAAGGATATGGCTACACCTTC
>-|TRBV9|TRBJ2-1|TRBD1
CASSLGTGVRNEQFF
TGTGCCAGCAGCCTGGGGACAGGGGTAAGGAATGAGCAGTTCTTC
>-|TRBV6-1|TRBJ1-1|TRBD1
CASSVEDRGFFFF
TGTGCCAGCAGTGTCGAGGACAGGGGGTTTTTTTTCTTT
>-|TRBV2|TRBJ2-2|-
CASSEGVSAAGELFF
TGTGCCAGCAGTGAAGGTGTCTCCGCAGCCGGGGAGCTGTTTTTT
>-|TRBV27|TRBJ1-5|-
CASSPQGHEQPQHF
TGTGCCAGCAGTCCGCAGGGACATGAGCAGCCCCAGCATTTT
>-|TRBV6-5|TRBJ1-1|TRBD1
CASSWDTNRGNTEAFF
TGTGCCAGCAGTTGGGACACCAACAGGGGGAACACTGAAGCTTTCTTT
>once|TRBV25-1|TRBJ2-7|TRBD1
CASSDRGEGGYEQYF
TGTGCCAGCAGTGACAGAGGCGAAGGGGGCTATGAGCAGTACTTC
>-|TRBV7-2|TRBJ2-1|-
CASQEGSSYNEQFF
TGTGCCAGCCAGGAGGGAAGCTCCTACAATGAGCAGTTCTTC
>-|TRBV19|TRBJ1-1|-
CASSPIQRAEAFF
TGTGCCAGTAGTCCCATCCAGCGGGCTGAAGCTTTCTTT
>-|TRBV11-2|TRBJ1-1|-
CASSLSAGVNTEAFF
TGTGCCAGCAGCTTATCGGCAGGGGTCAACACTGAAGCTTTCTTT
>-|TRBV7-6|TRBJ1-4|-
CASSLGDYRSEKLFF
TGTGCCAGCAGCTTAGGGGACTATAGGAGTGAAAAACTGTTTTTT
>once|TRBV27|TRBJ2-1|-
CASSLSTTGNEQFF
TGTGCCAGCAGTTTATCGACCACAGGCAATGAGCAGTTCTTC
>few|TRBV5-1|TRBJ2-2|-
CASSLTNTGELFF
TGCGCCAGCAGCCTTACGAACACCGGGGAGCTGTTTTTT
>few|TRBV15|TRBJ1-3|-
CATSRDRGNTIYF
TGTGCCACCAGCAGAGATCGGGGAAACACCATATATTTT
>few|TRBV9|TRBJ1-5|-
CASSAGHTQPQHF
TGTGCCAGCAGCGCGGGACACACCCAGCCCCAGCATTTT
>-|TRBV7-2|TRBJ2-2|-
CASSPHLGHPTGELFF
TGTGCCAGCAGCCCGCACTTAGGACATCCCACCGGGGAGCTGTTTTTT